Shown below are 3 T cell receptor beta chains from a single sample sequenced in a study of T cell responses to AZD1222 COVID-19 vaccine. This table comes from immunoSEQ multiplex PCR, and its TCRdb copy is limited to in-frame clones, with some not included. The sample lists approximately 80,000 clones, approximately 85% occurring once. The sequences come from peripheral blood, collected 28 days after the second AZD1222 dose. These receptors all come from an adult who received the AZD1222 COVID-19 vaccine.

The table lists this clone with a count of one. The chain has TRBV7-9 and TRBJ1-5; D is unclear. CDR1 is SEHNR, CDR2 FQNEAQ, per germline (reference sequence). Between the trimmed V and J ends, which lost 3 bases and 7 bases, there was a span of 7 bases. This CDR3 is built from 12 residues. CDR3 in amino acids: CASSFTEQPQHF. For the CDR3, the DNA is TGTGCCAGCAGCTTCACGGAACAGCCCCAGCATTTT.

This chain links TRBV28 with TRBJ2-5, with 9 bases aligning to TRBD1. V gave up 6 bases and J gave up 4 bases; unmatched junction bases: 9. The V gene's germline CDR1 is MDHEN and CDR2 SYDVKM. The CDR3 has 15 residues. CDR3 sequence reads: CASSFGQGFRETQYF. CDR3 in DNA: TGTGCCAGCAGCTTTGGACAGGGGTTTAGAGAGACCCAGTACTTC.

The chain is built from TRBV3-1 (or the pseudogene TRBV3-2) and TRBJ1-1; D not certain. The CDR3 loop spans 14 amino acids. Germline loops: CDR1 LGHDT, CDR2 YNNKEL (reference sequence). Trimming cost V 3 bases and J 4 bases, with 12 bases left between them. Written as DNA, the CDR3 is TGTGCCAGCAGCCATCTCGTTGGAGGCACTGAAGCTTTCTTT. It codes for CASSHLVGGTEAFF.